The T cell receptor (beta chain) described here comes from a study of blood T cell repertoires in COVID-19. Study-level information: T cells, B-cell-depleted T cells, or PBMCs provided the cDNA or gDNA that served as material.

TCRdb keeps only in-frame clones here, not all; method: immunoSEQ multiplex PCR. There are under 150,000 clones in the sample; around three quarters occur only once, and roughly 3.4% lies in the top ten. This CDR3 has 14 amino acids. The germline gives CDR1 KGHSH, CDR2 LQKENI. Germline trimming cut 3 bases from V and 2 bases from J; bases unmatched to any gene: 4. This sequence originates from a man between 60 and 75 years old with acute or convalescent COVID-19. This sequence joins TRBV18 and TRBJ2-7; 7 nucleotides line up with TRBD1. What was sequenced was peripheral blood. CDR3 sequence reads: CASSPTGQPYEQYF. Written as DNA, the CDR3 is TGTGCCAGCTCACCGACGGGACAGCCCTACGAGCAGTACTTC.